These T cell receptor beta chains were read from a single sample in a study of monozygotic twins with inflammatory bowel disease. After re-calling the 5' RACE reads, TCRdb lists one entry per CDR3 protein, DNA absent. In all, the sample yields fewer than 400,000 distinct CDR3 sequences. Sequenced: blood. The receptors shown here come from a human donor with ulcerative colitis or Crohn's disease, or a healthy co-twin of an affected twin (not recorded which). Each CDR3 is given with its conserved first and last residue.

TRBJ1-1,TRBV18,CASSQGQGSHTEAFF
TRBJ1-2,TRBV11-2,CASSPIKTSPRDPDGYTF
TRBJ2-1,TRBV11-3,CASTEGGRHNEQFF
TRBJ2-3,TRBV12-3/TRBV12-4,CASSFGQASTDTQYF
TRBJ2-5,TRBV9,CASSIKGSSEETQYF
TRBJ2-3,TRBV11-2,CASNSVWALDTQYF
TRBJ2-5,TRBV18,CASSPRMKETQYF
TRBJ1-1,TRBV20-1,CVARAGAFKNTEAFF
TRBJ2-2,TRBV4-3,CASSRQTGGLSTGELFF
TRBJ2-5,TRBV11-3,CASSVSSQETQYF
TRBJ2-7,TRBV28,CATIGREGLYEQYF
TRBJ2-5,TRBV4-3,CASSQEPGGYVGEETQYF
TRBJ2-1,TRBV19,CASSSTGTGYEQFF
TRBJ1-3,TRBV6-1,CASSRFRVEAGNTIYF
TRBJ2-1,TRBV29-1,CSVPDLRGGAGILGEQFF
TRBJ2-1,TRBV10-3,CAIRTLAGDEQFF
TRBJ2-2,TRBV25-1,CASSEMNSYTGELFF
TRBJ2-1,TRBV6-1,CASSLSGQPYNEQFF
TRBJ2-3,TRBV7-9,CASSLRSGGYRTDTQYF
TRBJ2-1,TRBV6-2/TRBV6-3,CASTWKRATDNEQFF
TRBJ2-1,TRBV19,CASSISWRTYNEQFF
TRBJ1-1,TRBV6-6,CASSPKYEAFF
TRBJ2-3,TRBV29-1,CSVEAGRSVTQYF
TRBJ1-2,TRBV4-3,CASSQSPTGSYGYTF
TRBJ2-2,TRBV24-1,CATSDGPGPNVGGQPNTGELFF
TRBJ2-1,TRBV7-6,CASSFRQVIYNEQFF
TRBJ2-7,TRBV5-4,CASSHDRVSTYEQYF
TRBJ1-2,TRBV7-2,CASSLNPGQVTDYGYTF